These T cell receptor beta chains were read from a single sample in a study of OX40 agonist ivuxolimab in advanced cancers. The data were produced by immunoSEQ multiplex PCR, yet TCRdb's version contains in-frame clones alone and is incomplete. This sample carries tens of thousands of clones, around 87% of them seen once, and the ten largest clones take roughly 10%. Specimen: CD4+ or CD8+ T cells sorted from blood, collected in a trial of the OX40 agonist ivuxolimab. All receptors derive from an adult with an advanced solid tumor such as melanoma, head and neck, liver or kidney cancer. Both conserved end residues are part of each CDR3. Fields, in order: V gene, D gene, J gene, clone size, CDR3 DNA, CDR3 protein. A D gene is named only where the DNA matches it firmly. Expanded clones are given a class, and other clones once, few, many or no size at all.

TRBV2	.	TRBJ2-7	.	TGTGCCAGCAGCCCCCAAGAGCAGTACTTC	CASSPQEQYF
TRBV7-8	TRBD1	TRBJ2-7	.	TGTGCCAGCAGCTGGACCCGGACAGGGGAGCAGTACTTC	CASSWTRTGEQYF
TRBV15	TRBD1	TRBJ1-1	.	TGTGCCACCAGCAGAGATCTGACAGGGGGCGTGAACACTGAAGCTTTCTTT	CATSRDLTGGVNTEAFF
TRBV7-7	TRBD2	TRBJ2-3	.	TGTGCCAGCAGCCGCGGGGGGGCCACAGATACGCAGTATTTT	CASSRGGATDTQYF
TRBV5-4	.	TRBJ1-2	.	TGTGCCAGCAGCCTCTCTTCGGGCTATGGCTACACCTTC	CASSLSSGYGYTF
TRBV29-1	.	TRBJ1-5	.	TGCAGCGTTGTTGTACGGGACAATCAGCCCCAGCATTTT	CSVVVRDNQPQHF
TRBV5-6	TRBD1	TRBJ1-2	.	TGTGCCAGCAGATCGCGACAGGGAGGCTATGGCTACACCTTC	CASRSRQGGYGYTF
TRBV9	.	TRBJ2-3	.	TGTGCCAGCAGTCACGGGGGAGGCACAGATACGCAGTATTTT	CASSHGGGTDTQYF
TRBV12-5	.	TRBJ2-7	.	TGTGCTAGTGGTCACCCCTACGAGCAGTACTTC	CASGHPYEQYF
TRBV19	.	TRBJ2-2	.	TGTGCCAGTAGTAACCCGGGAGTAAGGACCGGGGAGCTGTTTTTT	CASSNPGVRTGELFF
TRBV9	.	TRBJ2-7	.	TGTGCCAGCAGCCCCAGGACAAGCTCCTACGAGCAGTACTTC	CASSPRTSSYEQYF
TRBV5-5	.	TRBJ1-5	few	TGTGCCAGCAGACTAGAGGGCTTCAATCAGCCCCAGCATTTT	CASRLEGFNQPQHF
TRBV13	.	TRBJ1-5	.	TGTGCCAGCAGCTTCCGGAGGGAAAGCAATCAGCCCCAGCATTTT	CASSFRRESNQPQHF
TRBV6-5	TRBD1	TRBJ2-7	.	TGTGCCAGCAGTCTACGCCGGGACAGAAGCGAGCAGTACTTC	CASSLRRDRSEQYF
TRBV28	TRBD2	TRBJ2-7	.	TGTGCCAGCAGTTATAAGGTTGGGCTAGCGGAACTATACGAGCAGTACTTC	CASSYKVGLAELYEQYF
TRBV7-9	.	TRBJ1-3	once	TGTGCCAGCAGGGAACAGACAGGATACTCTGGAAACACCATATATTTT	CASREQTGYSGNTIYF
TRBV10-2	TRBD1	TRBJ1-2	.	TGCGCCAGCAGTTACGACAGGGAAGGTGGCTACACCTTC	CASSYDREGGYTF
TRBV7-2	.	TRBJ1-3	medium-sized	TGTGCCAGCAGGGGGGTTGTCGACACCATATATTTT	CASRGVVDTIYF
TRBV2	TRBD1	TRBJ2-1	.	TGTGCCAGCAGTGCCGCAGGGGGATCCTACAATGAGCAGTTCTTC	CASSAAGGSYNEQFF
TRBV5-4	TRBD2	TRBJ2-5	.	TGTGCCAGCAGCTTGGGTCTAGCGGGAGGAGACGGCCAAGAGACCCAGTACTTC	CASSLGLAGGDGQETQYF
TRBV10-3	TRBD2	TRBJ2-1	.	TGTGCCATCAGTGAGTCTCCTAGCGGGAGTTTCGGTGAGCAGTTCTTC	CAISESPSGSFGEQFF
TRBV2	TRBD2	TRBJ2-3	.	TGTGCCAGCAGTGAACCGGGACTAGAGGTATCGAATACGCAGTATTTT	CASSEPGLEVSNTQYF
TRBV5-1	TRBD1	TRBJ1-2	.	TGCGCCAGCAGCAAATACCGGGACAGCGGTCTCTGGCCCACCTTC	CASSKYRDSGLWPTF
TRBV28	.	TRBJ1-2	.	TGTGCCAGCAGTTTACGGGTCGGGTCGCTGTATGGCTACACCTTC	CASSLRVGSLYGYTF
TRBV27	.	TRBJ1-2	once	TGTGCCAGCAGTTTGGGAGCGGGGGTTCATGGCTACACCTTC	CASSLGAGVHGYTF
TRBV7-9	.	TRBJ2-1	.	TGTGCCAGCAGCTGGGGCAATGAGCAGTTCTTC	CASSWGNEQFF
TRBV4-3	TRBD1	TRBJ1-1	.	TGCGCCAGCAGCCAAGTGACAGGGACTGAAGCTTTCTTT	CASSQVTGTEAFF
TRBV4-1	TRBD2	TRBJ2-1	.	TGCGCCAGCAGCCGGGGACTAGCGGTGCGCTACAATGAGCAGTTCTTC	CASSRGLAVRYNEQFF
TRBV9	.	TRBJ2-7	.	TGTGCCAGCAGCGTAGGGTTTGGGCAAGCCTGGGAGCAGTACTTC	CASSVGFGQAWEQYF
TRBV5-5	.	TRBJ1-1	.	TGTGCCAGCAGCTCCGAGGAGAACACTGAAGCTTTCTTT	CASSSEENTEAFF
TRBV14	.	TRBJ1-3	.	TGTGCCAGCAGTTCGGGGGCCGGAAACACCATATATTTT	CASSSGAGNTIYF
TRBV5-4	.	TRBJ1-1	.	TGTGCCAGCCAGGCCGGGGGCACTGAAGCTTTCTTT	CASQAGGTEAFF
TRBV11-3	.	TRBJ2-3	.	TGTGCCAGCCTTATCACCCAGCGAGGGGAAGATACGCAGTATTTT	CASLITQRGEDTQYF
TRBV7-9	.	TRBJ2-7	.	TGTGCCAGCAGTTGGTCGGTGGGGAACTCCTACGAGCAGTACTTC	CASSWSVGNSYEQYF
TRBV12-5	.	TRBJ2-5	.	TGTGCTAGTGGGACCTTTCCTACCGGAAAAGAGACCCAGTACTTC	CASGTFPTGKETQYF
TRBV12-5	.	TRBJ1-2	.	TGTGCTAGTGGCTGGCAGGGGAACTATGGCTACACCTTC	CASGWQGNYGYTF
TRBV7-2	.	TRBJ2-7	.	TGTGCCAGCAGCTCAGCCGGGACCAGCTACGAGCAGTACTTC	CASSSAGTSYEQYF